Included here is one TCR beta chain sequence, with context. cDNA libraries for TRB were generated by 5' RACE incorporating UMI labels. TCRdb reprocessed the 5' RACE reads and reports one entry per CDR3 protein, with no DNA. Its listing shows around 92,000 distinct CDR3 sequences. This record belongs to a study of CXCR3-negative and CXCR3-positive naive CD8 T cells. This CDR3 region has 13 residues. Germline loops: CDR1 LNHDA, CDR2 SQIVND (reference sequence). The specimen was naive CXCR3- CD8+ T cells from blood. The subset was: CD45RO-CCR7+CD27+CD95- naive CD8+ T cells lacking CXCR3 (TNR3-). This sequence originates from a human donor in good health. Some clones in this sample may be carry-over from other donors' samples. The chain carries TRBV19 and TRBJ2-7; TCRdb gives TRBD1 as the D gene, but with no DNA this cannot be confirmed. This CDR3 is CASSLTSRGEQYF.